This T cell receptor beta chain stems from a study of T cell changes during pregnancy in multiple sclerosis. Profiled with immunoSEQ multiplex PCR; TCRdb holds only in-frame clones, not every one. In the table there are 36,000 or so clones, 88% of which are singletons. Germline-derived CDR1 and CDR2 are MNHEY and SVGAGI. V lost 2 bases and J lost 3, with 13 bases in between. The CDR3 runs to 15 residues. This rearrangement joins TRBV6-5 to TRBJ1-2, with D perhaps matching TRBD1 (6 bases). The receptor was isolated from a female donor with multiple sclerosis, enrolled in a pregnancy study. The sample was CD4+ T cells from peripheral blood mononuclear cells, taken in the first trimester of pregnancy. CDR3 loop: CASSYAGAGHYGYTF. CDR3 in DNA: TGTGCCAGCAGTTACGCAGGGGCAGGGCACTATGGCTACACCTTC.